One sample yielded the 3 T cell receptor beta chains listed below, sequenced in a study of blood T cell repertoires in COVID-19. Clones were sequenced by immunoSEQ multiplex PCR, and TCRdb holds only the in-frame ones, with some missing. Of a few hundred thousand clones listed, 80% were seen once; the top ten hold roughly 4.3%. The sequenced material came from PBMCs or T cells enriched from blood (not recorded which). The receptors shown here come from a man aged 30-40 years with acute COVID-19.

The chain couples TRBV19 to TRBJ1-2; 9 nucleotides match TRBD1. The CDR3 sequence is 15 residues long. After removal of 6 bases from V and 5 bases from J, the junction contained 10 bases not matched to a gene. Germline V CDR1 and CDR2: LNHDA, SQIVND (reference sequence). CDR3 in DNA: TGTGCCAGTAGGTCACCCGGGACAGGGCCTTATGGCTACACCTTC. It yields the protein CASRSPGTGPYGYTF.

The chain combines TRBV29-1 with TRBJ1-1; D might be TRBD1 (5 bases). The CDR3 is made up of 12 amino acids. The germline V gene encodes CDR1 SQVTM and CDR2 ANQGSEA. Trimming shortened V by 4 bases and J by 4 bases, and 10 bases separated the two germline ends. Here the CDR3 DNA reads TGCAGCGTTGGGACATCCTCCACTGAAGCTTTCTTT. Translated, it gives CSVGTSSTEAFF.

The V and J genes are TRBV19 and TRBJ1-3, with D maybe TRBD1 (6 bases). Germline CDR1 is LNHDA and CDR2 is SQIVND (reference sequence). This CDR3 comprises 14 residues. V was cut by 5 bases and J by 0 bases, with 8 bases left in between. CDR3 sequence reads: CASSWTASGNTIYF. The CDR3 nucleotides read TGTGCCAGTAGTTGGACAGCCTCTGGAAACACCATATATTTT.